The 24 T cell receptor beta chains below were found in one sample sequenced in a study of cytomegalovirus exposure and HLA in healthy donors. 13 Jbeta primers and 60 Vbeta primers were used for the PCR. Here immunoSEQ multiplex PCR was the method, and the copy in TCRdb shows in-frame clones only, minus some. Altogether more than 95,000 clones are present, about 84% being singletons, with the ten largest covering approximately 3.9%. Sequenced material: PBMCs. The source of these receptors is a man between 40 and 49 years old in good health and CMV-seronegative.

This chain connects TRBV5-4 to TRBJ1-6; 10 bases are shared with TRBD1. CDR3 length: 17 residues. Trimming took 2 bases from V and 10 from J; bases not matched to a gene: 12. Germline V gives CDR1 SGHNT, CDR2 YYREEE (reference sequence). CDR3: CASSLTRTGGMKSPLHF. The DNA for the CDR3 is TGTGCCAGCAGCTTAACTAGGACAGGGGGTATGAAATCACCCCTCCACTTT.

A few counts support this clone. As DNA, the CDR3 is TGCGCCAGCAGCCTCAACGGGGTGGGCTCCACCGGGGAGCTGTTTTTT. It is translated as CASSLNGVGSTGELFF. The chain joins TRBV4-3 to TRBJ2-2, with D perhaps matching TRBD2 (5 bases). The CDR3 consists of 16 residues. V shed 4 bases and J shed 4 bases, with 16 bases lying between them. Germline-derived CDR1 and CDR2 are LGHNA and YSLEER.

This chain links TRBV5-1 with TRBJ1-1; D gene uncertain. This CDR3 is 16 amino acids long. In germline, CDR1 is SGHRS, CDR2 YFSETQ. V lost 2 bases, J lost 0 bases, and 14 bases lay in between. DNA of the CDR3: TGCGCCAGCAGCTTCGGCAGTTTGGCGGTGAACACTGAAGCTTTCTTT. Translated, it gives CASSFGSLAVNTEAFF.

V and J are TRBV11-2 and TRBJ1-2; TRBD1 matches 8 bases. CDR1 is SGHAT and CDR2 is FQNNGV in the germline V gene. The V and J ends lost 1 base and 6 bases, in that order; junction bases with no gene match: 13. The CDR3 sequence is 17 residues long. CDR3 bases: TGTGCCAGCAGCTTAGCTCTAATAGCCAGGGGGCATGATGGCTACACCTTC. This encodes CASSLALIARGHDGYTF. Drawing the rest from reference TRBV11-2 and TRBJ1-2, the complete variable domain is EAGVAQSPRYKIIEKRQSVAFWCNPISGHATLYWYQQILGQGPKLLIQFQNNGVVDDSQLPKDRFSAERLKGVDSTLKIQPAKLEDSAVYLCASSLALIARGHDGYTFGSGTRLTVV.

This clone was counted a few times. The chain uses TRBV7-6 and TRBJ2-1; 11 bases map to TRBD1. The CDR3 covers 15 residues. The germline V gene encodes CDR1 SGHVS and CDR2 FNYEAQ. With 5 bases clipped from V and 9 bases from J, the junction kept 9 bases outside the gene matches. The CDR3 nucleotides are TGTGCCAGCAGCCAACCGGGACAGGGGGTTGTTGAGCAGTTCTTC. It translates to CASSQPGQGVVEQFF. Full variable domain (remainder filled in from reference TRBV7-6 and TRBJ2-1): GAGVSQSPRYKVTKRGQDVALRCDPISGHVSLYWYRQALGQGPEFLTYFNYEAQQDKSGLPNDRFSAERPEGSISTLTIQRTEQRDSAMYRCASSQPGQGVVEQFFGPGTRLTVL.

A remark on this clone: Other nucleotide sequences in the sample specify the same CDR3. The rearrangement links TRBV5-4 to TRBJ2-2; 7 bases are a match to TRBD1. CDR3 size: 15 residues. Germline assignment: CDR1 SGHNT and CDR2 YYREEE (reference sequence). V lost 4 bases and J lost 0; bases outside the gene matches: 3. This CDR3 is CASSPGQANTGELFF. The CDR3 DNA is TGTGCCAGCAGCCCAGGACAGGCGAACACCGGGGAGCTGTTTTTT.

There are a few counts of this clone. This chain joins TRBV7-9 and TRBJ1-6; 9 nucleotides agree with TRBD1. With V trimmed by 6 bases and J by 10 bases, 13 bases remained unmatched. Germline V gives CDR1 SEHNR, CDR2 FQNEAQ (reference sequence). This CDR3 has 16 amino acids. The CDR3 region has the DNA TGTGCCAGCAGTTTGTCGGGACAGGGCTTATCGTCACCCCTCCACTTT. Amino acid sequence: CASSLSGQGLSSPLHF.

This chain links TRBV7-6 with TRBJ1-2; 9 positions agree with TRBD1. The CDR3 covers 15 residues. Germline loops: CDR1 SGHVS, CDR2 FNYEAQ. With 5 bases clipped from V and 6 bases from J, the junction kept 10 bases outside the gene matches. The CDR3 DNA reads TGTGCCAGCAGCGCCGGGACAGGGCGGCCCCATGGCTACACCTTC. Amino acid sequence: CASSAGTGRPHGYTF.

V usage is TRBV11-1 and J usage is TRBJ2-7, with TRBD1 matching over 11 bases. CDR1 is SGHAT and CDR2 is FQDESV in the germline V gene (reference sequence). The CDR3 contains 15 residues. Trimming cost V 1 base and J 2 bases; bases outside gene matches: 1. The CDR3 DNA reads TGTGCCAGCAGCTTAGAGGGACAGGGGGCCTACGAGCAGTACTTC. It is translated as CASSLEGQGAYEQYF.

This clone was found once. This chain links TRBV7-2 with TRBJ2-1; maybe TRBD1 (5 bases). Trimming stripped 3 bases from V and 7 bases from J, with 16 bases between. This CDR3 spans 15 amino acids. The V gene's germline CDR1 is SGHTA and CDR2 FQGNSA. The CDR3 sequence is CASSFGRVTPNEQFF. The CDR3 coding sequence is TGTGCCAGCAGCTTTGGCAGGGTTACCCCGAATGAGCAGTTCTTC.

J is TRBJ2-2 and V is TRBV10-3, with 12 bases matching TRBD1. This CDR3 contains 17 residues. V gave up 0 bases and J gave up 7 bases; unmatched junction bases: 6. Germline CDR1 reads ENHRY; CDR2 reads SYGVKD. The CDR3 loop is CAISESKGQGAVGELFF. CDR3 nucleotides: TGTGCCATCAGTGAGTCGAAGGGACAGGGGGCCGTCGGGGAGCTGTTTTTT.

The chain combines TRBV2 with TRBJ2-5; a possible D gene is TRBD2 (5 bases). Trimming pared 1 base from V and 9 bases from J, leaving 15 bases between. Germline CDR1 reads SNHLY; CDR2 reads FYNNEI. The CDR3 covers 14 residues. Written as DNA, the CDR3 is TGTGCCAGCAGTGAAGTTAGACTGGGCGGGTCCCAGTACTTC. Amino acids: CASSEVRLGGSQYF.

The V and J genes are TRBV4-3 and TRBJ2-3; 14 positions agree with TRBD2. Germline V gives CDR1 LGHNA, CDR2 YSLEER. With V trimmed by 1 base and J by 4 bases, 7 bases remained unmatched. This CDR3 is built from 18 residues. The CDR3 bases are TGCGCCAGCAGCCAAGGGACTAGCGGGGGGAAAAACGCAGATACGCAGTATTTT. This encodes CASSQGTSGGKNADTQYF.

The chain links TRBV6-1 to TRBJ2-7, with TRBD1 matching 8 bases. CDR1 MNHNS and CDR2 SASEGT come from the germline V gene. This CDR3 is built from 13 residues. The V and J ends lost 7 bases and 5 bases, in that order; junction bases with no gene match: 7. The CDR3 is CASTDRGGDEQYF. CDR3 DNA: TGTGCCAGCACAGACAGGGGCGGGGACGAGCAGTACTTC.

The rearrangement joins TRBV27 to TRBJ1-2; 8 bases are shared with TRBD1. The germline V gene encodes CDR1 MNHEY and CDR2 SMNVEV (reference sequence). J lost 4 bases, V lost 5 bases, and 9 bases had no gene match. CDR3 length: 15 amino acids. The CDR3 loop reads CASSISTGEGYGYTF. The DNA for the CDR3 is TGTGCCAGCAGTATCTCGACAGGGGAGGGCTATGGCTACACCTTC.

The chain employs TRBV20-1 and TRBJ1-1, with D perhaps matching TRBD1 (6 bases). This CDR3 is built from 11 residues. Looked up from germline, CDR1 is DFQATT and CDR2 is SNEGSKA (reference sequence). V was clipped by 8 bases and J by 0 bases, with 7 bases between them. This chain's CDR3 is CSQGLNTEAFF. CDR3 DNA sequence: TGCAGTCAGGGGCTGAACACTGAAGCTTTCTTT.

V and J are TRBV5-4 and TRBJ2-2, with 11 bases identical to TRBD1. The J segment lost 7 bases and the V segment lost 4 bases, leaving 3 bases of the junction unmatched. This CDR3 is built from 14 residues. CDR1 is SGHNT and CDR2 is YYREEE in the germline V gene (reference sequence). CDR3 protein: CASSRTGGGGELFF. CDR3 sequence (DNA): TGTGCCAGCAGCAGGACAGGGGGCGGCGGGGAGCTGTTTTTT.

This clone was picked up one time. The chain employs TRBV7-2 and TRBJ2-2, with TRBD1 as a possible D gene (5 bases). The germline gives CDR1 SGHTA, CDR2 FQGNSA. The length of the CDR3 is 15 residues. The V end was cut by 2 bases, the J end by 7 bases, with 14 bases between. The CDR3 DNA reads as TGTGCCAGCAGCTTATTAGGGCAGGGCAGCGGGGAGCTGTTTTTT. Translation gives CASSLLGQGSGELFF.

The chain's CDR3 is CASSYGGLAGLAQYF. CDR3 nucleotides: TGTGCCAGCAGTTACGGGGGACTAGCGGGGTTGGCCCAGTACTTC. V gene TRBV6-5 combines with J gene TRBJ2-5; 13 nucleotides match TRBD2. V shed 2 bases, J shed 9 bases, and the junction held 6 bases outside the gene matches. In germline, CDR1 is MNHEY, CDR2 SVGAGI. The CDR3 length is 15 residues.

The genes are TRBV7-9 and TRBJ2-1; D call uncertain. V was pared by 2 bases and J by 6 bases, with 14 bases between. The CDR3 extends over 15 amino acids. Germline CDR1 is SEHNR and CDR2 is FQNEAQ (reference sequence). The CDR3, as DNA: TGTGCCAGCAGCTTATACAGTTCCTCCCGCAATGAGCAGTTCTTC. Amino acids: CASSLYSSSRNEQFF.

The chain is built from TRBV28 and TRBJ1-5, with D unclear. Trimming shortened V by 5 bases and J by 3 bases, and 20 bases separated the two germline ends. The CDR3 is 17 residues long. Germline V gene sequence: CDR1 MDHEN, CDR2 SYDVKM. The DNA for the CDR3 is TGTGCCAGCAGTCGGGAGGGAAGGACGTACAACAATCAGCCCCAGCATTTT. Encoded protein: CASSREGRTYNNQPQHF.

This sequence joins TRBV5-6 and TRBJ1-1, with a weak D call TRBD1 (6 bases). Germline CDR1 SGHDT, CDR2 YYEEEE. The CDR3 extends over 14 amino acids. Trimming took 2 bases from V and 4 from J, leaving 12 bases between them. CDR3 coding DNA: TGTGCCAGCAGCTTAACAGGGTCGGGCACTGAAGCTTTCTTT. This sequence encodes CASSLTGSGTEAFF.

This chain links TRBV30 with TRBJ2-2; the D gene is possibly TRBD2 (5 bases). The CDR3 runs to 13 residues. V lost 0 bases and J lost 11, with 13 bases in between. Germline lookup yields CDR1 GTSNPN and CDR2 SVGIG (reference sequence). The CDR3 loop is CAWSVRPGNELFF. As DNA, the CDR3 is TGTGCCTGGAGTGTAAGGCCGGGAAACGAGCTGTTTTTT. The full variable domain, in which reference TRBV30 and TRBJ2-2 provide the parts outside the CDR3, is SQTIHQWPATLVQPVGSPLSLECTVEGTSNPNLYWYRQAAGRGLQLLFYSVGIGQISSEVPQNLSASRPQDRQFILSSKKLLLSDSGFYLCAWSVRPGNELFFGEGSRLTVL.

Here the CDR3 reads CASSFSARGGPYNEQFF. The CDR3 DNA reads TGTGCCAGCAGCTTCTCCGCGCGGGGGGGTCCCTACAATGAGCAGTTCTTC. This chain links TRBV11-2 with TRBJ2-1, with TRBD2 matching 9 bases. The germline V gene has CDR1 SGHAT and CDR2 FQNNGV. Trimming at V came to 3 bases and at J to 2 bases, leaving 8 bases not matched to a gene. CDR3 length: 17 amino acids.